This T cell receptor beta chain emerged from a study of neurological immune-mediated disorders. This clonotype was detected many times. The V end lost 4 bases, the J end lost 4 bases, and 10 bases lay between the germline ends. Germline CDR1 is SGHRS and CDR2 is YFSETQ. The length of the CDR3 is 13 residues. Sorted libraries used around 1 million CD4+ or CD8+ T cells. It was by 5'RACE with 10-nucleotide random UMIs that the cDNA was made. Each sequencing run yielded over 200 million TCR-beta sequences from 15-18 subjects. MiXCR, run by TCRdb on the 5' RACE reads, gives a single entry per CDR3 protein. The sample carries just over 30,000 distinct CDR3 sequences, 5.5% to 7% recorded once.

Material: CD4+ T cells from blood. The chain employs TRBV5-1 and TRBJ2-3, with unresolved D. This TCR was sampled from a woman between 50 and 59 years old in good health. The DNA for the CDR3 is TGCGCCAGCAGCGCATCGCAACCAGATACGCAGTATTTT. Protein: CASSASQPDTQYF.